The following is a T cell receptor (beta chain) sequence with its context. The antigen is not known. CDR3 length equals 14 residues. V lost 6 bases and J lost 5; bases outside the gene matches: 9. The germline V gene has CDR1 LNHDA and CDR2 SQIVND (reference sequence). The data are from a study of T cell responses to AZD1222 COVID-19 vaccine. Overall study findings and caveats: The study reported that nearly half of spike-specific TCRs target unmutated variant regions. None of the repertoires were sampled until the peak T cell response had passed. Dominant CD4 TCR responses targeted spike regions 160-218 and 743-854. There were mostly white British donors and more females than males, and clonal diversity was possibly underestimated.

Sequenced by immunoSEQ multiplex PCR; TCRdb stores in-frame clones only, minus some. This table has roughly 100,000 clones, about 88% appearing once. The starting material was peripheral blood, obtained on day 0 of AZD1222 vaccination. This sequence originates from an adult in good health. The chain employs TRBV19 and TRBJ1-1; TRBD1 matches 7 bases. In nucleotides, the CDR3 is TGTGCCAGTAGCCCCCAGGGGGTAGGAACTGAAGCTTTCTTT. This encodes CASSPQGVGTEAFF.